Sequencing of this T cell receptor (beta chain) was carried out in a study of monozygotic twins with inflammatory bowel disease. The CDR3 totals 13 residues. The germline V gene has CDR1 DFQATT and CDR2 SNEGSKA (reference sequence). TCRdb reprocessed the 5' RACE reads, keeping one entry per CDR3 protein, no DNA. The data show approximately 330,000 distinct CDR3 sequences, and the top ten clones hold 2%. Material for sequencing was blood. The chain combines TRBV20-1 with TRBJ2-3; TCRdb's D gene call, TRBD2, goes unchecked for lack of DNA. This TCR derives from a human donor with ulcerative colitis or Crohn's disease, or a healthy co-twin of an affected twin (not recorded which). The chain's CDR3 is CSVGGGDEDTQYF.